This T cell receptor (beta chain) came from a study of blood T cell repertoires in COVID-19 (dated by TCRdb to about 2020). Regarding the complete study: Samples covering the acute and convalescent phases of COVID-19 were provided by collaborators in the United States, Italy and Spain. The material from the prospective study consisted of cDNA or gDNA derived from T cells, B-cell-depleted T cells, or PBMCs. Subjects who had been exposed to COVID-19, were actively infected with it, or had recovered from it provided the deeply sampled blood TCRbeta repertoires that made up the dataset. The repertoires were released in a freely available public database intended as a resource for research on the immune response to SARS-CoV-2. The samples were drawn from the first 160 participants of the ongoing ImmuneRACE study and from about 1,200 subjects provided by 6 global collaborators. A de-identified subject ID, COVID-19 status, age in years and sex were almost always included in the sample metadata. Where available, HLA class I and class II types were taken from metadata supplied by the sample provider and were not determined by assay-based typing.

Overall study results and their limits: The quantity of clinical and demographic metadata differed by source and by participant and was supplied without curation.

The CDR3 covers 19 residues, taking in both the cysteine and the phenylalanine. Here the CDR3 DNA is all that survives: 57 bases in frame from base 1. Trimming takes 8 bases off V and 1 base off J; junction bases not matched to a gene: 15. The germline V gene (reference sequence) gives CDR1 as SEHNR and CDR2 as FQNEAQ. Participants in the prospective study were enrolled through a virtual design, were aged roughly 18 to 100 years, and lived in about 25 United States geographic areas. In the prospective study, participants were assigned to cohorts based on the clinical history participants reported in a screening survey and a study questionnaire. For ImmuneRACE Cohort 3, a participant was defined as recovered based on two consecutive negative NP/OP PCR tests, clearance by a healthcare professional, or resolution of symptoms. In the prospective study, mobile phlebotomists collected whole blood, serum and a nasopharyngeal or oropharyngeal swab from each participant. Participants in the prospective study had the option to provide additional blood draws and questionnaires over a roughly 2-month period. Before DNA extraction, blood samples from the prospective study were shipped at room temperature or frozen.

The immunoSEQ Assay, a bias-controlled multiplex PCR, was used to amplify TCRbeta CDR3 regions from genomic DNA. On the authors' methods: The number of nucleated cells in each sample was estimated from the amplification of reference gene primers within the assay. To quantify the absolute abundance of each unique TCRbeta CDR3 rearrangement, sequence reads were collapsed and filtered. For each sample, productive Simpson clonality was calculated by taking the square root of Simpson's diversity index across productive rearrangements. Here the immuneACCESS table is served through TCRdb, limited to in-frame sequences with V and J called. Missing clones are a known gap in these copies; in checked studies unresolved V genes cover under half, and the rest lacks a known reason. That table supplies the V and J calls and clone size; D and trimming were determined from the DNA. The sample table holds over 250,000 clones, of which more than 70% were seen once. The biggest ten clones account for roughly 5.3% of the sample.

In the case of this clone: This clone's antigen is unknown. Base qualities are not recorded, but no much larger clone differs from it by a single base.

The sequencing input was PBMCs or T cells enriched from blood (not recorded which). Rearrangement joined TRBV7-9 to TRBJ2-1, with TRBD2 matching 12 junction bases. The receptor was isolated from a woman aged 25-40 years who had recovered from COVID-19. The DNA reads as follows: TGTGCCAGCCAATCGGTCCTAGCGGGGGGGCCACGTTCCTACAATGAGCAGTTCTTC. This encodes CASQSVLAGGPRSYNEQFF.